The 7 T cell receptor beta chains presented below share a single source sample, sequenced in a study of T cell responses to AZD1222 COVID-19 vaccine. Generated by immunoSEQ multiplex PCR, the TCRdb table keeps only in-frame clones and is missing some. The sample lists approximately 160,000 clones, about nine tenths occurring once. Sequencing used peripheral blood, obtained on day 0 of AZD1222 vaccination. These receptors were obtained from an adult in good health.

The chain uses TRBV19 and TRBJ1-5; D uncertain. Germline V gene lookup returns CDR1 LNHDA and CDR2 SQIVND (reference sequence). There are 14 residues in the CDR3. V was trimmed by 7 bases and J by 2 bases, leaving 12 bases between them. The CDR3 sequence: CASMGNTGNQPQHF. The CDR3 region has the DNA TGTGCCAGTATGGGTAACACGGGCAATCAGCCCCAGCATTTT.

The DNA for the CDR3 is TGTGCCAGCAGCCAATCTTCCGGGGTTTGGAGCGGGGAGCTGTTTTTT. It yields the protein CASSQSSGVWSGELFF. The chain recombines TRBV4-2 with TRBJ2-2; possible D gene TRBD2, 5 bases. Trimming removed 2 bases at V and 7 bases at J, with 17 bases between. Germline V gives CDR1 LGHNA, CDR2 YNFKEQ. This CDR3 has 16 amino acids.

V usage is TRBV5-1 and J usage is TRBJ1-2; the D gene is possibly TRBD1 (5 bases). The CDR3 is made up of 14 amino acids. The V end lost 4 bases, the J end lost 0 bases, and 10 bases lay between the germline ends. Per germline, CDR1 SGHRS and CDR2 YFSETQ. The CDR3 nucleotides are TGCGCCAGCAGCCCCCGGGACTCTAACTATGGCTACACCTTC. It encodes CASSPRDSNYGYTF.

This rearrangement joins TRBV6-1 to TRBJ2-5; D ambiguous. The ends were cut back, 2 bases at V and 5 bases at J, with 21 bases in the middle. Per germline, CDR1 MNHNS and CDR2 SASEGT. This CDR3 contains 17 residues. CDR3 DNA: TGTGCCAGCAGTGAAAACTCCGGATTACGCGGTTCGGAGACCCAGTACTTC. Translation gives CASSENSGLRGSETQYF.

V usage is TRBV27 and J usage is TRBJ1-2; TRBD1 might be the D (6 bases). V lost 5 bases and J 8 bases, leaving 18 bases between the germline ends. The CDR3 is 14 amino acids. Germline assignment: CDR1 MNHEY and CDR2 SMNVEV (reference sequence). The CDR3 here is CASSPRGTRPGYTF. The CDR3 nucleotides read TGTGCCAGCAGTCCACGCGGGACAAGGCCGGGCTACACCTTC.

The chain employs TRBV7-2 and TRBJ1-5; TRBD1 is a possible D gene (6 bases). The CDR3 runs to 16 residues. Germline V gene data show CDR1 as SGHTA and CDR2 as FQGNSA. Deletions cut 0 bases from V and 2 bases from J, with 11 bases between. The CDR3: CASSLAGRGGNQPQHF. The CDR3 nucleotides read TGTGCCAGCAGCTTAGCGGGCAGGGGTGGCAATCAGCCCCAGCATTTT.

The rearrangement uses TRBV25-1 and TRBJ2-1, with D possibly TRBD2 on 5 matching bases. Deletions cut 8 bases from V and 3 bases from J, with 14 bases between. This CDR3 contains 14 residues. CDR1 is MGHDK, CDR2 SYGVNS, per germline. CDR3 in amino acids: CASGNPGFYNEQFF. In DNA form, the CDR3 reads TGTGCCAGCGGTAATCCGGGGTTCTACAATGAGCAGTTCTTC.